The present T cell receptor beta chain was sequenced within a study of blood T cell repertoires in COVID-19. V shed 4 bases and J 2 bases; nucleotides not matched to a gene: 5. Germline CDR1 and CDR2: LGHDT and YNNKEL (reference sequence). This CDR3 has 16 amino acids. Assay used: immunoSEQ multiplex PCR; TCRdb lists only in-frame clones, some missing. In the table there are 75,000 to 100,000 clones, over 75% of which are singletons. The chain carries TRBV3-1 (or the pseudogene TRBV3-2) and TRBJ2-5, with 12 bases identical to TRBD2. The source material was peripheral blood. This sequence was found in a man aged 55 to 69 with acute or convalescent COVID-19. The chain's CDR3 is CASSRRLAGAQETQYF. For the CDR3, the DNA is TGTGCCAGCAGCCGTCGACTAGCGGGGGCACAAGAGACCCAGTACTTC.